This TCR beta chain is drawn from a study of blood T cell repertoires in COVID-19. Study context: Italy, Spain and the United States were the sources of the convalescent and acute COVID-19 samples. T cells, B-cell-depleted T cells, or PBMCs supplied cDNA or gDNA.

Trimming shortened V by 0 bases and J by 5 bases, and 11 bases separated the two germline ends. The CDR3 runs 14 residues. CDR1 is SGHRS, CDR2 YFSETQ, per germline. Authors' methods: How many nucleated cells were present was estimated from reference gene primer amplification. Repertoires were generated with immunoSEQ multiplex PCR, while TCRdb's copy carries only in-frame clones and drops some. The V and J calls and clone size are taken from that table; D and trimming were inferred from the DNA. The sample consists of roughly 40,000 clones, 88% of them appearing once. Sequencing was carried out using peripheral blood. This TCR was sampled from a woman in her seventies with acute or convalescent COVID-19. The J gene is TRBJ1-1, the V gene TRBV5-1; no definite D call. The CDR3 region is CASSLAGLTTEAFF. CDR3 DNA sequence: TGCGCCAGCAGCTTGGCCGGTCTAACTACTGAAGCTTTCTTT.